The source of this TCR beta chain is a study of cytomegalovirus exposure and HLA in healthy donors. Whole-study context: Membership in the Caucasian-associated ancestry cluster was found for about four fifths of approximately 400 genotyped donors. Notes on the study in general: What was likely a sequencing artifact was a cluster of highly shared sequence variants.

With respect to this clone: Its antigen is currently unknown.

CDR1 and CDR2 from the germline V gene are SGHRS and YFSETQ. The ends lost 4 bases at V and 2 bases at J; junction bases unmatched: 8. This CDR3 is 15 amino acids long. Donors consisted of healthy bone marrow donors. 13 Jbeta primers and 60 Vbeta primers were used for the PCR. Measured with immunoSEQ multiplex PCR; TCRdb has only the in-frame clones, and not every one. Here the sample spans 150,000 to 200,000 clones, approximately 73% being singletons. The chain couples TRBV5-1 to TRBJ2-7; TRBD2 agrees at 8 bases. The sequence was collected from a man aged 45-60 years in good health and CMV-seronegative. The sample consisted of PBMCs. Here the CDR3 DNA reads TGCGCCAGCAGCCGGGGGGGAACAGATACCTACGAGCAGTACTTC. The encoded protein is CASSRGGTDTYEQYF.